Below, 8 T cell receptor beta chains from the same sample are listed, as sequenced in a study of blood T cell repertoires in COVID-19. Assay: immunoSEQ multiplex PCR; the TCRdb copy retains only in-frame clones and omits some. The sample holds roughly 82,000 clones, less than 95% seen once. The sample was peripheral blood. The receptors were sampled from a woman aged 45 to 65 in a cohort sampled during active COVID-19.

The V call is TRBV6-1, the J call TRBJ2-7; perhaps TRBD2 as D (5 bases). CDR3 length equals 12 residues. CDR1 is MNHNS, CDR2 SASEGT, per germline. V was clipped by 2 bases and J by 4 bases, with 6 bases between them. CDR3 nucleotide sequence: TGTGCCAGCAGTGAACGGGATTACGAGCAGTACTTC. The encoded protein is CASSERDYEQYF.

V usage is TRBV3-1 (or the pseudogene TRBV3-2) and J usage is TRBJ2-3; 9 bases match TRBD2. The germline V gene has CDR1 LGHDT and CDR2 YNNKEL (reference sequence). V lost 4 bases and J lost 3; bases outside the gene matches: 5. The CDR3 spans 15 residues. The CDR3 sequence is CASSPGLAGTDTQYF. The CDR3 DNA is TGTGCCAGCAGCCCGGGACTAGCTGGGACAGATACGCAGTATTTT.

V gene TRBV25-1 combines with J gene TRBJ2-3; 10 bases are shared with TRBD1. V gave up 2 bases and J gave up 4 bases; unmatched junction bases: 6. Per germline, CDR1 MGHDK and CDR2 SYGVNS. The CDR3 totals 16 residues. The CDR3 protein is CASSETKGQGPDTQYF. CDR3 DNA sequence: TGTGCCAGCAGTGAAACAAAGGGACAGGGGCCAGATACGCAGTATTTT.

The genes are TRBV19 and TRBJ2-2; D unresolved. Germline lookup yields CDR1 LNHDA and CDR2 SQIVND (reference sequence). V gave up 7 bases and J gave up 3 bases, with 6 bases separating them. The CDR3 is 12 residues long. Here the CDR3 reads CASKRDTGELFF. Here the CDR3 DNA reads TGTGCCAGTAAACGAGACACCGGGGAGCTGTTTTTT.

This chain uses TRBV2 with TRBJ2-2; D remains ambiguous. The CDR3 is made up of 14 amino acids. Trimming took 7 bases from V and 0 from J, leaving 9 bases between them. CDR1 SNHLY and CDR2 FYNNEI come from the germline V gene. CDR3 region: CASNPRTNTGELFF. The DNA for the CDR3 is TGTGCCAGCAACCCGCGAACGAACACCGGGGAGCTGTTTTTT.

The chain recombines TRBV5-1 with TRBJ2-2; 10 bases are a match to TRBD2. This CDR3 has 15 residues. Germline CDR1 reads SGHRS; CDR2 reads YFSETQ. With 0 bases clipped from V and 5 bases from J, the junction kept 1 base outside the gene matches. The CDR3 region is CASSLVSGRTGELFF. The CDR3 DNA follows: TGCGCCAGCAGCTTGGTTAGCGGGAGGACCGGGGAGCTGTTTTTT.

The chain joins TRBV5-4 to TRBJ2-6, with D perhaps matching TRBD2 (5 bases). V lost 4 bases, J lost 2 bases, and 13 bases lay in between. CDR1 is SGHNT and CDR2 is YYREEE in the germline V gene (reference sequence). CDR3 size: 16 residues. CDR3 protein: CASSLRVVAGANVLTF. CDR3 nucleotides: TGTGCCAGCAGCCTGAGGGTGGTTGCTGGGGCCAACGTCCTGACTTTC.

This clone was found once. The J gene is TRBJ1-6, the V gene TRBV2; 8 bases fit TRBD1. The CDR3 is 13 amino acids. CDR1 and CDR2 from the germline V gene are SNHLY and FYNNEI. Trimming removed 7 bases from V and 10 bases from J; junction bases left unmatched: 6. CDR3 in amino acids: CASNGQGGSPLHF. CDR3 DNA: TGTGCCAGCAACGGACAGGGCGGGTCACCCCTCCACTTT.